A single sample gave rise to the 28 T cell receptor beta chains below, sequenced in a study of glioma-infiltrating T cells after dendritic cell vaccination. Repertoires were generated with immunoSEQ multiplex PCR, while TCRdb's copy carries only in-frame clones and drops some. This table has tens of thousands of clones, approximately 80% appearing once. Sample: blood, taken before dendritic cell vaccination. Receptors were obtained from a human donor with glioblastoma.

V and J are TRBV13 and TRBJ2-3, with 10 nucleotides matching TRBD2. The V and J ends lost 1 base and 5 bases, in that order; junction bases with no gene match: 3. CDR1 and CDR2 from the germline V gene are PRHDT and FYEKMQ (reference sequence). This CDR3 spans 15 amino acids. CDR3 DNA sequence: TGTGCCAGCAGCTTAGCTAGCGGGAGCGGAGATACGCAGTATTTT. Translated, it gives CASSLASGSGDTQYF.

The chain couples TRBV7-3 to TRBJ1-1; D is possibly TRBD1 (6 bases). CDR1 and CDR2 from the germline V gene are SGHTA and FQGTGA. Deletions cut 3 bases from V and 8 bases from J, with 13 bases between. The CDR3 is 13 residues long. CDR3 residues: CASSFDSGGEAFF. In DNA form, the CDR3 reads TGTGCCAGCAGCTTCGATTCTGGGGGCGAAGCTTTCTTT.

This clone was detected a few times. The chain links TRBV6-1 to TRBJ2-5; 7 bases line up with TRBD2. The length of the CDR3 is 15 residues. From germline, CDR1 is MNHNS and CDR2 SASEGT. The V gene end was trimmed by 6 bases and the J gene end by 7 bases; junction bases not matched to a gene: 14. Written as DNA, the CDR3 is TGTGCCAGCAGGGGGGACGGGGGGTCCGGGAGGACCCAGTACTTC. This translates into CASRGDGGSGRTQYF.

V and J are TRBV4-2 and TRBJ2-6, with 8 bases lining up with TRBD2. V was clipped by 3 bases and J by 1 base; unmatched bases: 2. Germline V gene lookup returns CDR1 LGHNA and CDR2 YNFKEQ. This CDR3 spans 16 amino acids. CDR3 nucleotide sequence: TGTGCCAGCAGCCAGGGACTAGATTCTGGGGCCAACGTCCTGACTTTC. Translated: CASSQGLDSGANVLTF.

The chain's CDR3 is CASSPKETQYF. As DNA, the CDR3 is TGTGCCAGCAGCCCTAAAGAGACCCAGTACTTC. V usage is TRBV7-6 and J usage is TRBJ2-5; D is uncertain. The CDR3 has 11 amino acids. V lost 5 bases, J lost 3 bases, and 4 bases lay in between. CDR1 is SGHVS, CDR2 FNYEAQ, per germline.

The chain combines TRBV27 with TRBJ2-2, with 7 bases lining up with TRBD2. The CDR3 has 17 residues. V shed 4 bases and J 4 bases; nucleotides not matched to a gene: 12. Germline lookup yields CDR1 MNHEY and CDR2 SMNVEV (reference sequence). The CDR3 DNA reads TGTGCCAGCAGTTCCCCTCCGGGACTATACGTCACCGGGGAGCTGTTTTTT. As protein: CASSSPPGLYVTGELFF.

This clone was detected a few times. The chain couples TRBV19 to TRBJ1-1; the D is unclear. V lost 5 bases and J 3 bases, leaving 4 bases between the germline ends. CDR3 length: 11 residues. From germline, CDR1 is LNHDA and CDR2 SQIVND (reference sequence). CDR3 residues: CASSLYTEAFF. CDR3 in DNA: TGTGCCAGTAGTTTATACACTGAAGCTTTCTTT.

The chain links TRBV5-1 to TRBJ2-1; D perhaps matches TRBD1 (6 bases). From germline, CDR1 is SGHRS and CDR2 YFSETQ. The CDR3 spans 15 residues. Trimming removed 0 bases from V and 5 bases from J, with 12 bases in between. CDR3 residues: CASSLGQGSHNEQFF. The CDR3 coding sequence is TGCGCCAGCAGCTTGGGGCAGGGGTCACACAATGAGCAGTTCTTC. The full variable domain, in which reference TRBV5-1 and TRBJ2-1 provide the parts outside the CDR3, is KAGVTQTPRYLIKTRGQQVTLSCSPISGHRSVSWYQQTPGQGLQFLFEYFSETQRNKGNFPGRFSGRQFSNSRSEMNVSTLELGDSALYLCASSLGQGSHNEQFFGPGTRLTVL.

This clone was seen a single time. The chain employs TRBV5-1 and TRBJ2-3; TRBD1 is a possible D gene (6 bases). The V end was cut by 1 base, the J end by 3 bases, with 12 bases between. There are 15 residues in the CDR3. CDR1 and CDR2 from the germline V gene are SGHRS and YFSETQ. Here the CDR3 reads CASSLTGSGTDTQYF. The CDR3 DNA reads TGCGCCAGCAGCTTGACAGGGAGTGGGACAGATACGCAGTATTTT. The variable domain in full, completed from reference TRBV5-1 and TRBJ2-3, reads KAGVTQTPRYLIKTRGQQVTLSCSPISGHRSVSWYQQTPGQGLQFLFEYFSETQRNKGNFPGRFSGRQFSNSRSEMNVSTLELGDSALYLCASSLTGSGTDTQYFGPGTRLTVL.

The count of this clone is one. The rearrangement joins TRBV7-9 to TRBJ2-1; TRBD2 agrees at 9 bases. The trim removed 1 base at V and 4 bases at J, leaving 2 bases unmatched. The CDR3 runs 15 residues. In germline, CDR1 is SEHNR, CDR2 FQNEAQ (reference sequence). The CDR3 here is CASSLGGGDYNEQFF. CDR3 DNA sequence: TGTGCCAGCAGCTTAGGCGGGGGGGATTACAATGAGCAGTTCTTC.

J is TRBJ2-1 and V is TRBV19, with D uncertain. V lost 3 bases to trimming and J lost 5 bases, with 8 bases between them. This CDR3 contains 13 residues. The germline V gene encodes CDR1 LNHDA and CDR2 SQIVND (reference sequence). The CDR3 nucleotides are TGTGCCAGTAGTATGGGCAGGAACAATGAGCAGTTCTTC. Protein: CASSMGRNNEQFF.

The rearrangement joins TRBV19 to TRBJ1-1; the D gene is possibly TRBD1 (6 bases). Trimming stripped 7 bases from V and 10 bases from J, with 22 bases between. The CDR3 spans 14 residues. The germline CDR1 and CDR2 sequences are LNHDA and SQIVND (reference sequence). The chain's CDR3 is CASTDAALRGGAFF. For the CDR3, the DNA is TGTGCCAGTACCGATGCGGCGCTCAGAGGGGGAGCTTTCTTT.

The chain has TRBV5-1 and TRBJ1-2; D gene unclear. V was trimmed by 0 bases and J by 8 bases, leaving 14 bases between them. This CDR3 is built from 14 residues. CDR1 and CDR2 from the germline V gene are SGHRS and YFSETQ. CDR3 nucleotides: TGCGCCAGCAGCTTGGGAGCGGGGTCGGGCGGCTACACCTTC. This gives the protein CASSLGAGSGGYTF. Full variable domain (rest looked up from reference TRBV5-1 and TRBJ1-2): KAGVTQTPRYLIKTRGQQVTLSCSPISGHRSVSWYQQTPGQGLQFLFEYFSETQRNKGNFPGRFSGRQFSNSRSEMNVSTLELGDSALYLCASSLGAGSGGYTFGSGTRLTVV.

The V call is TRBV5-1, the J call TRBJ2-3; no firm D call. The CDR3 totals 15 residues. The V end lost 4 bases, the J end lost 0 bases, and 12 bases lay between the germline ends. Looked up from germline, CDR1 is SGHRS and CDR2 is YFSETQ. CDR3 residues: CASSPTDTSTDTQYF. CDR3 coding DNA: TGCGCCAGCAGCCCTACTGATACTAGCACAGATACGCAGTATTTT.

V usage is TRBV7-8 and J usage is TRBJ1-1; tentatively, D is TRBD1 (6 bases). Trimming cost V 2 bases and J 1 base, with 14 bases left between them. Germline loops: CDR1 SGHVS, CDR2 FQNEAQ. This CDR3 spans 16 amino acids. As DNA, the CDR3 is TGTGCCAGCAGCTTAATCGTCAGGGGACCGAACACTGAAGCTTTCTTT. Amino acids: CASSLIVRGPNTEAFF.

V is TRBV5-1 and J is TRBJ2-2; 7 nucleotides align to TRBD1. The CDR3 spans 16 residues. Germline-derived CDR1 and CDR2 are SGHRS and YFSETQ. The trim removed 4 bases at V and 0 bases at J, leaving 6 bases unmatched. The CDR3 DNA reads TGCGCCAGCAGCCCGACCGGGACAGCGAACACCGGGGAGCTGTTTTTT. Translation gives CASSPTGTANTGELFF.

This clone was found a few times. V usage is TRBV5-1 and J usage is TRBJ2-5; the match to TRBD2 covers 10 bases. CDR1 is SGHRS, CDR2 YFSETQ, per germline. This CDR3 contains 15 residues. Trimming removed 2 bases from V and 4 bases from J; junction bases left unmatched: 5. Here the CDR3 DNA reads TGCGCCAGCAGCTTTTCGGCTAGCGGGGGAGAGACCCAGTACTTC. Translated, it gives CASSFSASGGETQYF.

The CDR3 here is CAWTWGTGRRGTEAFF. CDR3 nucleotide sequence: TGTGCCTGGACGTGGGGGACAGGGCGCCGGGGCACTGAAGCTTTCTTT. The V gene is TRBV30, the J gene TRBJ1-1; the match to TRBD1 covers 9 bases. The V segment lost 4 bases and the J segment 4 bases; nucleotides outside the gene matches: 13. Germline CDR1 GTSNPN, CDR2 SVGIG (reference sequence). The CDR3 extends over 16 amino acids.

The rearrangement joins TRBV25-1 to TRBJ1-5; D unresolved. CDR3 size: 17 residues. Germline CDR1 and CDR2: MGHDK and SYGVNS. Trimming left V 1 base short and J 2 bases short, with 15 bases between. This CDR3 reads CASSESSAGSGNQPQHF. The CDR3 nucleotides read TGTGCCAGCAGTGAATCAAGCGCGGGGTCCGGCAATCAGCCCCAGCATTTT.

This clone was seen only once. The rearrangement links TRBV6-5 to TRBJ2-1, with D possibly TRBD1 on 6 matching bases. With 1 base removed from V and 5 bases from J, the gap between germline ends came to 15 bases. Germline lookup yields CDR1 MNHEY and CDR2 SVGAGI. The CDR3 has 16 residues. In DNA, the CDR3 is TGTGCCAGCAGTTACTTACAGGGTGGGGCCCACAATGAGCAGTTCTTC. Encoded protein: CASSYLQGGAHNEQFF.

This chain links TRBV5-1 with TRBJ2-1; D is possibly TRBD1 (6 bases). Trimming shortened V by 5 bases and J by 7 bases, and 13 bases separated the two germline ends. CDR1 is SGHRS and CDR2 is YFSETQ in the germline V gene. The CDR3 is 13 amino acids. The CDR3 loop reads CASRRAGVNEQFF. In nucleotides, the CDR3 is TGCGCCAGCAGGCGGGCAGGGGTGAATGAGCAGTTCTTC.

The CDR3 reads CASSSAMGTSGIQTDTQYF. For the CDR3, the DNA is TGTGCCAGCAGCTCCGCAATGGGGACTAGCGGGATACAGACAGATACGCAGTATTTT. This chain links TRBV5-6 with TRBJ2-3, with TRBD2 matching over 13 bases. V dropped 3 bases and J dropped 3; count of bases not matched to a gene: 13. This CDR3 spans 19 amino acids. Germline V gives CDR1 SGHDT, CDR2 YYEEEE.

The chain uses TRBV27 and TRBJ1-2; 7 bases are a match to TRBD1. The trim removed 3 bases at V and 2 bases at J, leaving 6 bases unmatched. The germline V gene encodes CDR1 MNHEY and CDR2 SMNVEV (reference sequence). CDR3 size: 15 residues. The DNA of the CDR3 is TGTGCCAGCAGTTTGTGGGAAGGGGGCAACTATGGCTACACCTTC. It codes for CASSLWEGGNYGYTF.

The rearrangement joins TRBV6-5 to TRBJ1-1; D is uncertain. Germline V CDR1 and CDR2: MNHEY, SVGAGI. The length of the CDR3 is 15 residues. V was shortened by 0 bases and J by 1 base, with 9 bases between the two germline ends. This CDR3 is CASSYSLQENTEAFF. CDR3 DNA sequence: TGTGCCAGCAGTTACTCGCTTCAGGAGAACACTGAAGCTTTCTTT.

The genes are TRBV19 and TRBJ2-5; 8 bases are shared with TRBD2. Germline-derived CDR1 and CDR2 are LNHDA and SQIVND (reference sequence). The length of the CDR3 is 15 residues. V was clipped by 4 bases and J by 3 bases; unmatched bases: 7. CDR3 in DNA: TGTGCCAGTAGTAGTTGGGAAGCGGGAGAAGAGACCCAGTACTTC. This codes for CASSSWEAGEETQYF. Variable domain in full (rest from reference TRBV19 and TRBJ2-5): DGGITQSPKYLFRKEGQNVTLSCEQNLNHDAMYWYRQDPGQGLRLIYYSQIVNDFQKGDIAEGYSVSREKKESFPLTVTSAQKNPTAFYLCASSSWEAGEETQYFGPGTRLLVL.

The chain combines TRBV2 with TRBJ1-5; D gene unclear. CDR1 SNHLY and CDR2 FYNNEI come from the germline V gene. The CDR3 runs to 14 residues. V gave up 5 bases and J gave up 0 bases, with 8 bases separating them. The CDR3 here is CASSTESSNQPQHF. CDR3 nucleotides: TGTGCCAGCAGTACAGAGTCTAGCAATCAGCCCCAGCATTTT.

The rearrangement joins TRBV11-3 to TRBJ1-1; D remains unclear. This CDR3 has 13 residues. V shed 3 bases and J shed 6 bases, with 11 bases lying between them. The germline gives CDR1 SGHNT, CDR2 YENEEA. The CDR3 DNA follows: TGTGCCAGCAGCTTCTCTAGAGTGGCTGAAGCTTTCTTT. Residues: CASSFSRVAEAFF.

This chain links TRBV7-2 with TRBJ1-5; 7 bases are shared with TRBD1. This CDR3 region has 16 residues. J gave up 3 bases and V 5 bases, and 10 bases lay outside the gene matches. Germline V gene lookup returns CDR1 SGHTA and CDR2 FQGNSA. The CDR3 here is CASSPSRDRANQPQHF. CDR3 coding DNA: TGTGCCAGCAGCCCGAGCCGGGACAGAGCCAATCAGCCCCAGCATTTT.